This T cell receptor (beta chain) was retrieved from a study of CD8 T cells in ankylosing spondylitis. General study results and limits: Disease-linked clones reportedly concentrated significantly in matched ankylosing spondylitis synovial fluid. Ankylosing spondylitis blood seemed to carry a telltale TCR beta motif made of several highly homologous variants. Clones that were linked to disease were CD8+ and were relatively rare in peripheral blood.

Using its own MiXCR run on the 5' RACE reads, TCRdb lists one record per CDR3 protein. The sample has hundreds of thousands of distinct CDR3 sequences, around 20% seen once. V was trimmed by 0 bases and J by 6 bases, leaving 8 bases between them. Germline CDR1 is SGHTA and CDR2 is FQGNSA. The CDR3 is 13 residues long. About this clonotype: Its antigen is still unknown.

The V and J genes are TRBV7-2 and TRBJ1-2; D gene uncertain. The source of this sequence is a male donor with ankylosing spondylitis or in good health (not recorded which). Sequenced material: blood, either unsorted or a sorted T cell fraction (not recorded which). For the CDR3, the DNA is TGTGCCAGCAGCTTAGCGAGGAGCGATGGCTACACCTTC. It yields the protein CASSLARSDGYTF.